These 20 T cell receptor beta chains share one sample of origin, sequenced in a study of control samples from healthy donors and cancer patients. Generated by immunoSEQ multiplex PCR, the TCRdb table keeps only in-frame clones and is missing some. The sample records about 30,000 clones, 91% being singletons. The source material was PBMCs. All receptors derive from a man in his fifties or sixties with lung cancer.

This clone is classed as medium-sized. The chain links TRBV6-5 to TRBJ1-5; possibly TRBD1 for D (5 bases). Germline CDR1 reads MNHEY; CDR2 reads SVGAGI. This CDR3 comprises 15 residues. V lost 6 bases and J 7 bases, leaving 19 bases between the germline ends. This chain's CDR3 is CASSTGSGKGQPQHF. In DNA, the CDR3 is TGTGCCAGCAGCACTGGCTCAGGGAAAGGCCAGCCCCAGCATTTT.

This clone was observed a single time. The chain combines TRBV1 with TRBJ2-3; the table calls TRBD1, which could not be checked here. TRBV1 is given as a pseudogene. The CDR3 sequence is 17 residues long. The CDR3 DNA follows: TGCACCAGCAGCCGCCCTTGGGCTTTACCCCGCACAGATACGCAGTATTTT. It is translated as CTSSRPWALPRTDTQYF.

The chain employs TRBV19 and TRBJ1-6; the match to TRBD1 covers 7 bases. The J segment lost 5 bases and the V segment lost 5 bases, leaving 9 bases of the junction unmatched. The CDR3 runs to 16 residues. Germline CDR1 and CDR2: LNHDA and SQIVND (reference sequence). The DNA for the CDR3 is TGTGCCAGTAGTGGACAGGAAATCCTCAATAATTCACCCCTCCACTTT. Its translation: CASSGQEILNNSPLHF.

This chain links TRBV10-1 with TRBJ2-1; 9 bases agree with TRBD1. Germline values: CDR1 WNHNN, CDR2 SYGVQD (reference sequence). This CDR3 contains 15 residues. J was trimmed by 6 bases and V by 3 bases; bases with no gene match: 6. The CDR3 spells CASSDLRTGVNEQFF. CDR3 DNA: TGCGCCAGCAGTGACCTCCGGACAGGGGTCAATGAGCAGTTCTTC.

The chain links TRBV3-1 (or the pseudogene TRBV3-2) to TRBJ2-2, with 7 bases lining up with TRBD1. J lost 3 bases, V lost 0 bases, and 13 bases had no gene match. Germline lookup yields CDR1 LGHDT and CDR2 YNNKEL (reference sequence). CDR3 length: 19 residues. CDR3 bases: TGTGCCAGCAGCCAAGATCAGTACAGGGGAAAAGGCGACACCGGGGAGCTGTTTTTT. This sequence encodes CASSQDQYRGKGDTGELFF.

J is TRBJ1-5 and V is TRBV18; D uncertain. The CDR3 extends over 13 amino acids. Germline V gene sequence: CDR1 KGHSH, CDR2 LQKENI. The V gene lost 2 bases and the J gene lost 3 bases, with 5 bases spanning the gap. The CDR3 sequence is CASSPGNNQPQHF. DNA for the CDR3: TGTGCCAGCTCACCAGGCAACAATCAGCCCCAGCATTTT.

J is TRBJ1-6 and V is TRBV5-1; TRBD1 might be the D (5 bases). The CDR3 is 16 amino acids. V lost 2 bases and J lost 3, with 12 bases in between. Germline V CDR1 and CDR2: SGHRS, YFSETQ. In DNA form, the CDR3 reads TGCGCCAGCAGCTTAACCGGGACGGACTATAATTCACCCCTCCACTTT. This codes for CASSLTGTDYNSPLHF.

This rearrangement joins TRBV11-3 to TRBJ2-1; the match to TRBD2 covers 10 bases. V dropped 5 bases and J dropped 5; count of bases not matched to a gene: 9. The CDR3 runs 16 residues. Germline V gene sequence: CDR1 SGHNT, CDR2 YENEEA. The CDR3 sequence: CASSPSLAGVDNEQFF. Written as DNA, the CDR3 is TGTGCCAGCAGCCCCTCCCTAGCGGGGGTAGACAATGAGCAGTTCTTC.

This chain joins TRBV3-1 (or the pseudogene TRBV3-2) and TRBJ2-1, with a tentative D call TRBD1 (5 bases). The CDR3 runs 15 residues. Trimming removed 1 base from V and 5 bases from J, with 12 bases in between. Per the germline V gene, CDR1 is LGHDT and CDR2 is YNNKEL (reference sequence). The CDR3 here is CASSQGSDRNNEQFF. The CDR3 DNA reads as TGTGCCAGCAGCCAAGGGTCCGACAGAAACAATGAGCAGTTCTTC.

The chain has TRBV25-1 and TRBJ2-2, with D maybe TRBD1 (7 bases). The CDR3 loop spans 16 amino acids. The germline V and J ends were trimmed by 6 bases and 4 bases, with 18 bases remaining between them. Germline assignment: CDR1 MGHDK and CDR2 SYGVNS. CDR3 nucleotides: TGTGCCAGCAGCCGCGGAGGGGGCGTTGGCACCGGGGAGCTGTTTTTT. As protein: CASSRGGGVGTGELFF.

This chain joins TRBV6-5 and TRBJ1-4; 7 nucleotides agree with TRBD1. V lost 5 bases to trimming and J lost 3 bases; unmatched junction nucleotides: 6. CDR1 and CDR2 (germline): MNHEY, SVGAGI. The CDR3 loop spans 15 amino acids. CDR3 region: CASSRETGPNEKLFF. CDR3 DNA: TGTGCCAGCAGTAGAGAGACAGGGCCTAATGAAAAACTGTTTTTT.

The V call is TRBV20-1, the J call TRBJ1-4; 11 bases line up with TRBD1. The CDR3 contains 18 residues. Germline V gene data show CDR1 as DFQATT and CDR2 as SNEGSKA (reference sequence). V shed 3 bases, J shed 8 bases, and the junction held 17 bases outside the gene matches. The CDR3 region has the DNA TGCAGTGCTAGTCTCCCGGGACAGGGGGATTTTGGGGACGAAAAACTGTTTTTT. Translating gives CSASLPGQGDFGDEKLFF.

This rearrangement joins TRBV29-1 to TRBJ1-2; tentatively, D is TRBD1 (5 bases). The germline CDR1 and CDR2 sequences are SQVTM and ANQGSEA. Trimming removed 3 bases at V and 0 bases at J, with 8 bases between. CDR3 length: 13 residues. Here the CDR3 reads CSVETGANYGYTF. Here the CDR3 DNA reads TGCAGCGTTGAGACGGGGGCTAACTATGGCTACACCTTC.

The rearrangement joins TRBV18 to TRBJ2-5; weak D call: TRBD2 (6 bases). Trimming took off 3 bases at V and 5 bases at J, with 19 bases between the two ends. CDR3 length: 16 amino acids. The germline CDR1 and CDR2 sequences are KGHSH and LQKENI. The CDR3 loop reads CASSPRRDSGRETQYF. CDR3 DNA sequence: TGTGCCAGCTCACCCCGCCGGGACTCAGGCCGCGAGACCCAGTACTTC.

CDR3 amino acids: CASSPISNQPQHF. DNA for the CDR3: TGCGCCAGCAGCCCCATTAGCAATCAGCCCCAGCATTTT. J is TRBJ1-5 and V is TRBV5-1; D not certain. Germline V lookup: CDR1 SGHRS, CDR2 YFSETQ. The CDR3 consists of 13 residues. Trimming removed 4 bases from V and 0 bases from J, with 5 bases in between. The whole variable domain, filled in from reference TRBV5-1 and TRBJ1-5, reads KAGVTQTPRYLIKTRGQQVTLSCSPISGHRSVSWYQQTPGQGLQFLFEYFSETQRNKGNFPGRFSGRQFSNSRSEMNVSTLELGDSALYLCASSPISNQPQHFGDGTRLSIL.

The chain recombines TRBV28 with TRBJ2-5; 7 bases are a match to TRBD1. The CDR3 extends over 15 amino acids. CDR1 is MDHEN and CDR2 is SYDVKM in the germline V gene. V trimming: 4 bases; J trimming: 1 base; junction bases outside the gene matches: 6. The DNA of the CDR3 is TGTGCCAGCAGTTCGGGACAGAAGACCCAAGAGACCCAGTACTTC. Translation: CASSSGQKTQETQYF.

The J gene is TRBJ1-4, the V gene TRBV19; D might be TRBD1 (6 bases). This CDR3 is built from 13 residues. CDR1 and CDR2 from the germline V gene are LNHDA and SQIVND (reference sequence). Trimming stripped 7 bases from V and 8 bases from J, with 14 bases between. The CDR3 nucleotides read TGTGCCAGTAAGGCAGGGGAGAAAGAAAAACTGTTTTTT. It codes for CASKAGEKEKLFF. The full variable domain, rest sourced from reference TRBV19 and TRBJ1-4, is DGGITQSPKYLFRKEGQNVTLSCEQNLNHDAMYWYRQDPGQGLRLIYYSQIVNDFQKGDIAEGYSVSREKKESFPLTVTSAQKNPTAFYLCASKAGEKEKLFFGSGTQLSVL.

The chain has TRBV5-1 and TRBJ1-2; no reliable D call. In germline, CDR1 is SGHRS, CDR2 YFSETQ. The CDR3 covers 11 residues. Trimming pared 0 bases from V and 7 bases from J, leaving 4 bases between. CDR3 loop: CASSLGGGYTF. CDR3 DNA: TGCGCCAGCAGCTTGGGAGGTGGCTACACCTTC.

The chain uses TRBV5-4 and TRBJ2-1; 9 nucleotides align to TRBD2. V lost 1 base and J lost 4; bases outside the gene matches: 3. Germline V gives CDR1 SGHNT, CDR2 YYREEE (reference sequence). The CDR3 length is 15 residues. The CDR3: CASSLTAGGYNEQFF. For the CDR3, the DNA is TGTGCCAGCAGCTTGACAGCGGGGGGATACAATGAGCAGTTCTTC.

V and J are TRBV28 and TRBJ2-5, with D possibly matching TRBD1 (6 bases). The CDR3 runs to 15 residues. Germline loops: CDR1 MDHEN, CDR2 SYDVKM. V was pared by 3 bases and J by 4 bases, with 15 bases between. The CDR3, as DNA: TGTGCCAGCAGTTTCAACGGAGGACAGAGAGAGACCCAGTACTTC. It specifies CASSFNGGQRETQYF.